Listed here are 31 T cell receptor beta chains from one sample, sequenced in a study of Tregs in tolerant kidney transplant recipients. The assay was immunoSEQ multiplex PCR, and TCRdb's table has in-frame clones only and misses some. Counted here are tens of thousands of clones, 95% to 98% occurring once; the ten biggest clones make up around 0.51%. The specimen was CD4+ T cells from blood, collected before the transplant. These receptors originate from a human donor who received a combined kidney and bone marrow transplant.

V usage is TRBV11-2 and J usage is TRBJ2-5; D possibly corresponds to TRBD1 (5 bases). The CDR3 is made up of 14 amino acids. V lost 1 base and J 4 bases, leaving 10 bases between the germline ends. Germline V gene lookup returns CDR1 SGHAT and CDR2 FQNNGV. This chain's CDR3 is CASSLGSTGETQYF. The CDR3 nucleotides are TGTGCCAGCAGCTTAGGTTCTACAGGAGAGACCCAGTACTTC.

The chain uses TRBV19 and TRBJ1-2, with 7 nucleotides matching TRBD1. Germline CDR1 LNHDA, CDR2 SQIVND (reference sequence). The CDR3 consists of 15 residues. Trimming at V came to 4 bases and at J to 0 bases, leaving 5 bases not matched to a gene. The CDR3, as DNA: TGTGCCAGTAGTAACCGGACAGGATCTAACTATGGCTACACCTTC. It yields the protein CASSNRTGSNYGYTF.

The chain employs TRBV19 and TRBJ2-2; 8 nucleotides align to TRBD2. Germline V gives CDR1 LNHDA, CDR2 SQIVND (reference sequence). Unmatched junction bases numbered 9, after V lost 5 bases and J lost 7 bases. The CDR3 totals 15 residues. CDR3 coding DNA: TGTGCCAGTAGTGAGAGCGGGGGTAATGTCGGGGAGCTGTTTTTT. Its protein is CASSESGGNVGELFF.

This clone was recorded only once. The chain recombines TRBV5-1 with TRBJ2-5; the D gene is possibly TRBD2 (6 bases). The CDR3 loop spans 14 amino acids. From germline, CDR1 is SGHRS and CDR2 YFSETQ. Trimming removed 4 bases from V and 1 base from J, with 11 bases in between. The CDR3 bases are TGCGCCAGCAGCCGCGGACTACTCCAAGAGACCCAGTACTTC. It translates to CASSRGLLQETQYF.

The chain uses TRBV5-6 and TRBJ2-2; D is perhaps TRBD2 (5 bases). Germline V CDR1 and CDR2: SGHDT, YYEEEE. V lost 0 bases and J 5 bases, leaving 5 bases between the germline ends. The CDR3 is 13 amino acids. This CDR3 reads CASSLGGTGELFF. CDR3 coding DNA: TGTGCCAGCAGCTTGGGAGGGACCGGGGAGCTGTTTTTT.

This chain links TRBV4-3 with TRBJ2-1, with TRBD2 identical over 8 bases. Per the germline V gene, CDR1 is LGHNA and CDR2 is YSLEER. V lost 6 bases and J lost 6; bases outside the gene matches: 10. The CDR3 covers 15 residues. Here the CDR3 DNA reads TGCGCCAGCAGGTGGACTAGCAGCGGCATCAATGAGCAGTTCTTC. Its translation: CASRWTSSGINEQFF.

This chain uses TRBV29-1 with TRBJ1-5, with a weak D call TRBD1 (5 bases). Germline loops: CDR1 SQVTM, CDR2 ANQGSEA. This CDR3 is built from 15 residues. Trimming left V 5 bases short and J 0 bases short, with 14 bases between. The CDR3 coding sequence is TGCAGCGTTTCTATTGACAGCTATAGCAATCAGCCCCAGCATTTT. This translates into CSVSIDSYSNQPQHF.

For the CDR3, the DNA is TGTGCCAGCTCACCGGGTGCGGCAGCAGAGACCCAGTACTTC. Translation: CASSPGAAAETQYF. The chain combines TRBV18 with TRBJ2-5; D not certain. The CDR3 has 14 amino acids. The germline V and J ends were trimmed by 3 bases and 4 bases, with 12 bases remaining between them. Germline CDR1 and CDR2: KGHSH and LQKENI. Looking up the rest from reference TRBV18 and TRBJ2-5 gives the full variable domain: NAGVMQNPRHLVRRRGQEARLRCSPMKGHSHVYWYRQLPEEGLKFMVYLQKENIIDESGMPKERFSAEFPKEGPSILRIQQVVRGDSAAYFCASSPGAAAETQYFGPGTRLLVL.

This chain's CDR3 is CASRGNGQGEQYF. CDR3 nucleotides: TGTGCCAGCAGGGGGAACGGGCAGGGCGAGCAGTACTTC. V and J are TRBV6-1 and TRBJ2-7; D possibly corresponds to TRBD1 (5 bases). Germline V CDR1 and CDR2: MNHNS, SASEGT. Trimming pared 6 bases from V and 6 bases from J, leaving 15 bases between. The CDR3 sequence is 13 residues long.

The chain is built from TRBV29-1 and TRBJ1-3, with D tentatively TRBD1 (6 bases). The germline V gene encodes CDR1 SQVTM and CDR2 ANQGSEA. This CDR3 comprises 16 residues. V lost 0 bases and J 0 bases, leaving 12 bases between the germline ends. The chain's CDR3 is CSVEEGHLRSGNTIYF. In nucleotides, the CDR3 is TGCAGCGTTGAAGAGGGACACCTTCGCTCTGGAAACACCATATATTTT.

The chain has TRBV7-9 and TRBJ1-6; 7 bases line up with TRBD1. CDR1 is SEHNR, CDR2 FQNEAQ, per germline (reference sequence). Germline trimming cut 5 bases from V and 6 bases from J; bases unmatched to any gene: 4. This CDR3 is built from 14 residues. CDR3 nucleotides: TGTGCCAGCAGCCAAGGACAGGTTAATTCACCCCTCCACTTT. The encoded protein is CASSQGQVNSPLHF. The whole variable domain, filled in from reference TRBV7-9 and TRBJ1-6, reads DTGVSQNPRHKITKRGQNVTFRCDPISEHNRLYWYRQTLGQGPEFLTYFQNEAQLEKSRLLSDRFSAERPKGSFSTLEIQRTEQGDSAMYLCASSQGQVNSPLHFGNGTRLTVT.

As for this clone: One junction end disagrees with the germline gene, perhaps due to a read error. The chain joins TRBV7-8 to TRBJ1-1, with D unclear. The germline CDR1 and CDR2 sequences are SGHVS and FQNEAQ. The CDR3 is 16 amino acids. The CDR3, as DNA: TGTGCCAGCAGCCAGCGGGAGGGCGGCGTGAAAACTGAAGCTTTCTTT. It specifies CASSQREGGVKTEAFF.

In its sample, this clone was seen once. V gene TRBV4-1 combines with J gene TRBJ2-2; 7 bases agree with TRBD1. CDR1 and CDR2 from the germline V gene are MGHRA and YSYEKL. The V segment lost 0 bases and the J segment 5 bases; nucleotides outside the gene matches: 12. The CDR3 totals 18 residues. CDR3 region: CASSQDKGQGVRTGELFF. In nucleotides, the CDR3 is TGCGCCAGCAGCCAAGATAAAGGCCAGGGGGTGAGGACCGGGGAGCTGTTTTTT.

CDR3 nucleotide sequence: TGTGCCAGCTCACGTACTCCATCCGAGGGGGACAGGAATAAAGCTTTCTTT. Translation: CASSRTPSEGDRNKAFF. The genes are TRBV18 and TRBJ1-1, with 8 bases aligning to TRBD1. The length of the CDR3 is 17 residues. The junction had 19 bases not matched to a gene; V was cut back by 4 bases and J by 9 bases. From germline, CDR1 is KGHSH and CDR2 LQKENI.

This chain links TRBV19 with TRBJ2-1; 7 bases are shared with TRBD1. The germline V gene encodes CDR1 LNHDA and CDR2 SQIVND (reference sequence). CDR3 length: 17 residues. The J segment lost 7 bases and the V segment lost 4 bases, leaving 16 bases of the junction unmatched. The CDR3 reads CASSRGVQGRRGNEQFF. In DNA, the CDR3 is TGTGCCAGTAGTAGAGGGGTACAGGGGCGAAGAGGTAATGAGCAGTTCTTC.

The genes are TRBV4-3 and TRBJ1-2, with 12 bases that match TRBD1. The CDR3 loop spans 17 amino acids. Germline values: CDR1 LGHNA, CDR2 YSLEER. The junction had 10 bases not matched to a gene; V was cut back by 4 bases and J by 4 bases. The CDR3 DNA reads TGCGCCAGCAGCCGACTAGATGGGACAGGGGGCGCCTATGGCTACACCTTC. Translated: CASSRLDGTGGAYGYTF.

This clone was detected only once. CDR3 coding DNA: TGTGCCAGCAGCTTAGCCGCGGTATACGAGCAGTACTTC. The encoded protein is CASSLAAVYEQYF. V usage is TRBV11-2 and J usage is TRBJ2-7; D is unresolved. Germline V lookup: CDR1 SGHAT, CDR2 FQNNGV. V was cut by 1 base and J by 4 bases, with 8 bases left in between. This CDR3 contains 13 residues.

The rearrangement uses TRBV2 and TRBJ2-5; D gene ambiguous. The V and J ends lost 8 bases and 1 base respectively, with 11 bases between them. This CDR3 comprises 13 residues. Germline CDR1 SNHLY, CDR2 FYNNEI. This CDR3 is CASGLQIQETQYF. CDR3 coding DNA: TGTGCCAGCGGGTTACAGATCCAAGAGACCCAGTACTTC.

J is TRBJ1-4 and V is TRBV19, with D maybe TRBD1 (5 bases). V was pared by 11 bases and J by 1 base, with 14 bases between. Germline V gene data show CDR1 as LNHDA and CDR2 as SQIVND (reference sequence). The length of the CDR3 is 14 residues. The CDR3, as DNA: TGTGCCCTGGGGGGTCATCAAACTAATGAAAAACTGTTTTTT. Protein sequence: CALGGHQTNEKLFF.

V gene TRBV28 combines with J gene TRBJ2-3, with no clear D. The ends were cut back, 11 bases at V and 1 base at J, with 13 bases in the middle. CDR1 is MDHEN and CDR2 is SYDVKM in the germline V gene. The CDR3 totals 13 residues. The CDR3 region has the DNA TGTGCCCCCCCGCTAGGAGGCACAGATACGCAGTATTTT. The encoded protein is CAPPLGGTDTQYF.

CDR3 residues: CASSIGLWEEQYF. The CDR3 DNA reads as TGTGCCAGCAGCATTGGACTATGGGAGGAGCAGTACTTC. The chain uses TRBV9 and TRBJ2-7, with a possible D match to TRBD2 (6 bases). The CDR3 runs to 13 residues. Germline V lookup: CDR1 SGDLS, CDR2 YYNGEE. V lost 4 bases, J lost 7 bases, and 15 bases lay in between.

This chain connects TRBV5-1 to TRBJ2-3, with a tentative D call TRBD2 (5 bases). V was trimmed by 2 bases and J by 2 bases, leaving 12 bases between them. The CDR3 covers 15 residues. Germline-derived CDR1 and CDR2 are SGHRS and YFSETQ. The CDR3 DNA reads as TGCGCCAGCAGCTTTATGGCGGGCTCCACAGATACGCAGTATTTT. This encodes CASSFMAGSTDTQYF.

The chain has TRBV4-3 and TRBJ2-3; 9 nucleotides align to TRBD2. Germline trimming cut 0 bases from V and 3 bases from J; bases unmatched to any gene: 7. The length of the CDR3 is 17 residues. Looked up from germline, CDR1 is LGHNA and CDR2 is YSLEER. CDR3 in DNA: TGCGCCAGCAGCCAAGAAAGGAGACTAGCGGAGACAGATACGCAGTATTTT. Translation gives CASSQERRLAETDTQYF.

The chain links TRBV5-1 to TRBJ2-7; 10 bases map to TRBD2. The CDR3 is made up of 15 amino acids. The V segment lost 3 bases and the J segment 8 bases; nucleotides outside the gene matches: 11. Per the germline V gene, CDR1 is SGHRS and CDR2 is YFSETQ. The CDR3 is CASSWPGLAILKQYF. As DNA, the CDR3 is TGCGCCAGCAGCTGGCCGGGACTAGCGATTCTCAAGCAGTACTTC. The full variable domain, in which reference TRBV5-1 and TRBJ2-7 provide the parts outside the CDR3, is KAGVTQTPRYLIKTRGQQVTLSCSPISGHRSVSWYQQTPGQGLQFLFEYFSETQRNKGNFPGRFSGRQFSNSRSEMNVSTLELGDSALYLCASSWPGLAILKQYFGPGTRLTVT.

In DNA form, the CDR3 reads TGTGCCAGCAGCCCTCGTACGGCGGGAGGTCCCGGGGAGCTGTTTTTT. Amino acids: CASSPRTAGGPGELFF. The chain combines TRBV14 with TRBJ2-2; 8 bases map to TRBD2. The CDR3 sequence is 16 residues long. CDR1 is SGHDN, CDR2 FVKESK, per germline. V trimming: 4 bases; J trimming: 6 bases; junction bases outside the gene matches: 10.

The V call is TRBV6-6, the J call TRBJ1-5, with a tentative D call TRBD1 (5 bases). The V end was cut by 0 bases, the J end by 5 bases, with 14 bases between. CDR1 is MNHNY, CDR2 SVGAGI, per germline (reference sequence). The CDR3 totals 16 residues. Here the CDR3 reads CASSYSVRARHQPQHF. CDR3 DNA: TGTGCCAGCAGTTACTCGGTCAGGGCCAGACATCAGCCCCAGCATTTT.

The V and J genes are TRBV10-3 and TRBJ1-2, with 9 bases lining up with TRBD1. Germline V gene lookup returns CDR1 ENHRY and CDR2 SYGVKD. The CDR3 spans 16 residues. Unmatched junction bases numbered 9, after V lost 4 bases and J lost 3 bases. The CDR3 DNA reads TGTGCCATCAGTGGGGGACAGGGATCGTTTCACTATGGCTACACCTTC. It encodes CAISGGQGSFHYGYTF.

This clone came up once. The chain links TRBV5-4 to TRBJ1-1; TRBD1 agrees at 9 bases. V lost 4 bases and J lost 4; bases outside the gene matches: 8. Germline CDR1 and CDR2: SGHNT and YYREEE (reference sequence). This CDR3 is built from 15 residues. CDR3 protein: CASSHRGQGGTEAFF. CDR3 in DNA: TGTGCCAGCAGCCACAGGGGACAGGGTGGCACTGAAGCTTTCTTT. The entire variable domain, with the rest obtained from reference TRBV5-4 and TRBJ1-1, is as follows: ETGVTQSPTHLIKTRGQQVTLRCSSQSGHNTVSWYQQALGQGPQFIFQYYREEENGRGNFPPRFSGLQFPNYSSELNVNALELDDSALYLCASSHRGQGGTEAFFGQGTRLTVV.

The CDR3 DNA reads as TGCAGCGTTGAAACAGGGGTTAGCCGCTATGGCTACACCTTC. Its translation is CSVETGVSRYGYTF. The gene calls are TRBV29-1 and TRBJ1-2; 7 bases fit TRBD1. V lost 2 bases and J lost 4; bases outside the gene matches: 7. Germline CDR1 SQVTM, CDR2 ANQGSEA. CDR3 length equals 14 residues.

V is TRBV11-2 and J is TRBJ1-1, with a weak D call TRBD1 (6 bases). The germline gives CDR1 SGHAT, CDR2 FQNNGV. V was trimmed by 5 bases and J by 4 bases, leaving 14 bases between them. The CDR3 runs to 14 residues. The CDR3 sequence is CASSKTGFLTEAFF. CDR3 coding DNA: TGTGCCAGCAGCAAGACAGGATTTCTCACTGAAGCTTTCTTT.

The rearrangement uses TRBV7-6 and TRBJ1-2; 7 bases fit TRBD1. The CDR3 is 13 residues long. Germline V gene lookup returns CDR1 SGHVS and CDR2 FNYEAQ. J gave up 5 bases and V 5 bases, and 5 bases lay outside the gene matches. CDR3 bases: TGTGCCAGCAGCGCCCGGGACAGATATGGCTACACCTTC. Amino acids: CASSARDRYGYTF.